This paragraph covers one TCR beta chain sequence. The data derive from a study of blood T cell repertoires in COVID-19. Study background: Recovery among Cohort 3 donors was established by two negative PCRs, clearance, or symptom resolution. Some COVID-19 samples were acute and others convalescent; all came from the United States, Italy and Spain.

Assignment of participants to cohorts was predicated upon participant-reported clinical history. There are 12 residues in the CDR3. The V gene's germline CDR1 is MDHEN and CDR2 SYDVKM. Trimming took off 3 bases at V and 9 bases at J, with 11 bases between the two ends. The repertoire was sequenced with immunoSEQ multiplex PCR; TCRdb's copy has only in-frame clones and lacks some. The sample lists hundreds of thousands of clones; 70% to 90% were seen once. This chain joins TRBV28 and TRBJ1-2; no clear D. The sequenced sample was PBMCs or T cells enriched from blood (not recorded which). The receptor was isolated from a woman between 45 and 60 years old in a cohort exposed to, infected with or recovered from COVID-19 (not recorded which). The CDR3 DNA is TGTGCCAGCAGTTTTCTGCGTTCGAGCTACACCTTC. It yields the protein CASSFLRSSYTF.